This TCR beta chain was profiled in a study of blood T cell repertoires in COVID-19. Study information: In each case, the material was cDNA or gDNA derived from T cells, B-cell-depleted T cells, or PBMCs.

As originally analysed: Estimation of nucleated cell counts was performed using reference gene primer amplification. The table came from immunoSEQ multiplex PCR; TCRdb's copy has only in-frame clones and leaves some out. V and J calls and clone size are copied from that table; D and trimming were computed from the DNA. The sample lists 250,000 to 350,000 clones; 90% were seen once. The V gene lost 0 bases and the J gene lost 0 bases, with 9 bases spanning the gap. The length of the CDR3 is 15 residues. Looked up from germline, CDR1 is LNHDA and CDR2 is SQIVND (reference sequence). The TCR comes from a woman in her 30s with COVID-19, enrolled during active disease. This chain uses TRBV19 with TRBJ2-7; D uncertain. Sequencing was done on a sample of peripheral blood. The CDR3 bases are TGTGCCAGTAGTATAGATCGTCGGTACTCCTACGAGCAGTACTTC. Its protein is CASSIDRRYSYEQYF.